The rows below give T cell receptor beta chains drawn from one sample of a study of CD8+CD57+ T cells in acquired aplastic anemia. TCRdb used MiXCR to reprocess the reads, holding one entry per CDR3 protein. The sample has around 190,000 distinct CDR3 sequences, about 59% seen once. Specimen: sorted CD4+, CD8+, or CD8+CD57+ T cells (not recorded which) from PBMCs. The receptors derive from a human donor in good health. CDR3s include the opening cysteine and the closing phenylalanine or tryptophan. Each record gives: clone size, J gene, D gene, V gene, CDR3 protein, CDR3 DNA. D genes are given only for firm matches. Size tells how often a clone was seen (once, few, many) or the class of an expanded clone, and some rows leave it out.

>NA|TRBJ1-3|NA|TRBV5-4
CASSSGAEFRNTIYF
TGTGCCAGCAGCTCTGGGGCAGAATTTAGAAACACCATATATTTT
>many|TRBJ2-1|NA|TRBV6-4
CASSESSGDLYNEQFF
TGTGCCAGCAGTGAAAGTAGTGGGGACCTATACAATGAGCAGTTCTTC
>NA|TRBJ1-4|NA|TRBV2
CASSTDIATNEKLFF
TGTGCCAGCAGTACGGACATCGCAACTAATGAAAAACTGTTTTTT
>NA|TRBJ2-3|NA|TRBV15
CATSRGPGILTDTQYF
TGTGCCACCAGCAGAGGGCCCGGGATCCTGACAGATACGCAGTATTTT
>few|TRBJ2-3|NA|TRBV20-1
CSARDTQYF
TGCAGTGCTAGAGATACGCAGTATTTT
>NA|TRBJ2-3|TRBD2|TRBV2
CASSEGGWALDTQYF
TGTGCCAGCAGTGAGGGGGGGTGGGCTTTGGATACGCAGTATTTT
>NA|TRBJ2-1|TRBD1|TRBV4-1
CASSQAGQARYNEQFF
TGCGCCAGCAGCCAAGCCGGACAGGCGAGATACAATGAGCAGTTCTTC
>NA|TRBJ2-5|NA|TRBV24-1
CATSDRSGIGETQYF
TGTGCCACCAGTGATAGGAGCGGAATAGGGGAGACCCAGTACTTC
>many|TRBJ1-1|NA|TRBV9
CASSVAQVTEAFF
TGTGCCAGCAGCGTAGCTCAGGTGACTGAAGCTTTCTTT
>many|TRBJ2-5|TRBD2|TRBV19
CASSIGAGALQETQYF
TGTGCCAGTAGTATCGGAGCGGGGGCTTTACAAGAGACCCAGTACTTC
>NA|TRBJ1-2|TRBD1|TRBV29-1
CSVEGRGRLYTF
TGCAGCGTTGAGGGCAGGGGGCGCCTCTACACCTTC
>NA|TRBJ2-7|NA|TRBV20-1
CSARPPSYVRSQQYF
TGCAGTGCTCGACCCCCAAGTTACGTGCGGAGCCAGCAGTACTTC
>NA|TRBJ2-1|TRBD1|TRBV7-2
CASSTRQGSYNEQFF
TGTGCCAGCAGCACCCGACAGGGGTCCTACAATGAGCAGTTCTTC
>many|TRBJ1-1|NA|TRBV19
CASSIFGSLNTEAFF
TGTGCCAGTAGTATTTTTGGGTCCCTGAACACTGAAGCTTTCTTT
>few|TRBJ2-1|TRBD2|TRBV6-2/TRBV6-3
CASSYLLAGEGEQFF
TGTGCCAGCAGTTACTTACTAGCGGGAGAGGGCGAGCAGTTCTTC
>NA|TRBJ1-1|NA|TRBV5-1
CASANSPKNTEAFF
TGCGCCAGCGCCAACAGCCCGAAGAACACTGAAGCTTTCTTT
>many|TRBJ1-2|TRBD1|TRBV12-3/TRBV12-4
CASRPGGAYGYTF
TGTGCCAGCAGGCCAGGGGGCGCCTATGGCTACACCTTC
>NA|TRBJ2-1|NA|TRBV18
CASSDNNEQFF
TGTGCCAGCTCAGATAACAATGAGCAGTTCTTC
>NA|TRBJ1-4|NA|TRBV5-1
CASSLSTGMGEKLFF
TGCGCCAGCAGCTTGAGCACAGGGATGGGTGAAAAACTGTTTTTT
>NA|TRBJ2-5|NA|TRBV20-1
CSANHGGSVQETQYF
TGCAGTGCTAACCATGGGGGTAGCGTACAAGAGACCCAGTACTTC
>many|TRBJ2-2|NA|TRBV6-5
CASSYNRGGATGELFF
TGTGCCAGCAGTTATAACAGGGGGGGGGCCACCGGGGAGCTGTTTTTT
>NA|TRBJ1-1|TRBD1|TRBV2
CASSGQGQTEAFF
TGTGCCAGCAGTGGACAGGGGCAGACTGAAGCTTTCTTT
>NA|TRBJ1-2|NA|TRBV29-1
CSVTSGQPHPNYGYTF
TGCAGCGTTACCAGTGGACAGCCCCATCCAAACTATGGCTACACCTTC
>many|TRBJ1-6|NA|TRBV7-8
CASSMADSRGSPLHF
TGTGCCAGCAGCATGGCCGACAGCCGCGGTTCACCCCTCCACTTT
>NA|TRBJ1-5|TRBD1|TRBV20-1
CSALTGTQPQHF
TGCAGTGCCCTGACAGGGACTCAGCCCCAGCATTTT
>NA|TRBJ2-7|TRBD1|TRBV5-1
CASSPGQGREQYF
TGCGCCAGCAGCCCAGGACAGGGGAGGGAGCAGTACTTC
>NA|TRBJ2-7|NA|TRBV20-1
CSASHSGRTNEQYF
TGCAGTGCTAGCCACTCAGGTAGGACCAACGAGCAGTACTTC
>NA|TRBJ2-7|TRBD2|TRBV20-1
CSAVLAGEYEQYF
TGCAGTGCTGTCCTAGCGGGGGAATACGAGCAGTACTTC
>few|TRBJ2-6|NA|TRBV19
CASSRQGSGANVLTF
TGTGCCAGTAGTCGTCAGGGCTCTGGGGCCAACGTCCTGACTTTC
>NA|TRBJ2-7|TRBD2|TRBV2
CASRVAGSSYEQYF
TGTGCCAGCAGGGTAGCGGGGAGCTCCTACGAGCAGTACTTC
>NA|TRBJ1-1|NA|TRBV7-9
CAGSRLGVTEAFF
TGTGCCGGCAGCCGCCTGGGTGTTACTGAAGCTTTCTTT
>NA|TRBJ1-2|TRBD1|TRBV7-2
CASSYDRDLLYGYTF
TGTGCCAGCAGCTACGACAGGGACCTCCTCTATGGCTACACCTTC
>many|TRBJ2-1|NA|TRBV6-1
CASSEGRGWYEQFF
TGTGCCAGCAGTGAAGGGAGGGGCTGGTATGAGCAGTTCTTC
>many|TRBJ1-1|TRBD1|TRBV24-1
CATSDTGTDTEAFF
TGTGCCACCAGTGACACCGGGACAGATACTGAAGCTTTCTTT
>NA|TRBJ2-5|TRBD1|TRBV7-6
CASRRDSRTGETQYF
TGTGCCAGCAGAAGGGACAGTAGGACGGGAGAGACCCAGTACTTC
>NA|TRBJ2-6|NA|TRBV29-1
CSVADYSSGASVLTF
TGCAGCGTGGCAGATTACAGCTCTGGGGCCAGCGTCCTGACTTTC
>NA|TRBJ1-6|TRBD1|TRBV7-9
CAKPDGQVGSPLHF
TGTGCCAAACCGGACGGACAGGTCGGTTCACCCCTCCACTTT
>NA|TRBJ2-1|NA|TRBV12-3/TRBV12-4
CASSPQQNEQFF
TGTGCCAGCAGTCCACAGCAAAATGAGCAGTTCTTC
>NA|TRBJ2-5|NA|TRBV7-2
CASSLRYLSRETQYF
TGTGCCAGCAGCTTACGATATCTCTCACGGGAGACCCAGTACTTC
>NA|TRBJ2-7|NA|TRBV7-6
CASSLGTDTYEQYF
TGTGCCAGCAGCTTAGGGACAGACACATACGAGCAGTACTTC